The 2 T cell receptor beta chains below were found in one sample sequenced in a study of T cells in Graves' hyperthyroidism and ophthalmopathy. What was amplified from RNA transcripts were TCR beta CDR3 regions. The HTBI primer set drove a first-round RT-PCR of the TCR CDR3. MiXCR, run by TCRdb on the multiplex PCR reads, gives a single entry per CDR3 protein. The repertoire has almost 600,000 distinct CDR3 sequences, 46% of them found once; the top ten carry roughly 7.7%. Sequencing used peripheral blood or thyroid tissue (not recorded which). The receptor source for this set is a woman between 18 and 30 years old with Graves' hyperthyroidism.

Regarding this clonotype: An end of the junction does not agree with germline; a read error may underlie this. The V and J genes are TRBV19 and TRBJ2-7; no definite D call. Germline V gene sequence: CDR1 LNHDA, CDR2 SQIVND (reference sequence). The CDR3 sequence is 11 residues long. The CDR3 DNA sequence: TGTGTCAGTAGTTACCCCTACGAGCAGTACTTC. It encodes CVSSYPYEQYF.

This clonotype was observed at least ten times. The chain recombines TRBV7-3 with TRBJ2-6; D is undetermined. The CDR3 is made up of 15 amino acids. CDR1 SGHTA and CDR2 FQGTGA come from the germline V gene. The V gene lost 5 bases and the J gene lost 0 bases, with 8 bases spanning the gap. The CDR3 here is CASSKTVSGANVLTF. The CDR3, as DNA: TGTGCCAGCAGCAAAACAGTCTCTGGGGCCAACGTCCTGACTTTC.